The clone carrying this T cell receptor (beta chain) appeared once. What it binds is not known. V lost 7 bases to trimming and J lost 1 base, with 7 bases between them. The germline V gene has CDR1 LNHDA and CDR2 SQIVND (reference sequence). The CDR3 loop spans 12 amino acids. This sample is part of a study of cytomegalovirus exposure and HLA in healthy donors. 13 Jbeta primers and 60 Vbeta primers were used for the PCR. Here immunoSEQ multiplex PCR was the method, and the copy in TCRdb shows in-frame clones only, minus some. This table holds 130,000 to 150,000 clones, 80% found once. Points from the study as a whole: Several of the most significant clusters were apparently associated with common viral pathogens in a later analysis.

This rearrangement joins TRBV19 to TRBJ1-2; D is unresolved. The receptor's source is a man in his forties in good health and CMV-seronegative. Material: PBMCs. The CDR3 loop reads CASTNSNYGYTF. The CDR3 DNA follows: TGTGCCAGTACGAACAGTAACTATGGCTACACCTTC.